Listed below are T cell receptor beta chains from one sample, sequenced in a study of identical twins. TCRdb called the 5' RACE reads again in MiXCR, with one record for every CDR3 protein. The sample carries fewer than 550,000 distinct CDR3 sequences, roughly an eighth recorded once. The sample also formed part of further work on yellow fever vaccine responses in identical twins.

Sequenced: CD4+ T cells sorted from blood. These receptors all come from a woman under 30 in good health. Each CDR3 is given with its conserved first and last residue. The order of the fields is D gene, J gene, V gene, clone size, CDR3 protein, CDR3 DNA. The D gene is left open where the match is weak. Where a row states a size, it is once, few, many or the class of an expanded clone; other rows omit it.

- | TRBJ2-7 | TRBV20-1 | few | CSARDPRVNSYEQYF | TGCAGTGCTAGAGATCCGAGAGTTAACTCCTACGAGCAGTACTTC
- | TRBJ1-5 | TRBV30 | - | CAWSVGVNQPQHF | TGTGCCTGGAGTGTCGGGGTAAATCAGCCCCAGCATTTT
TRBD1 | TRBJ2-4 | TRBV7-2 | - | CASSEAPTGGFSIQYF | TGTGCCAGCAGCGAAGCCCCGACAGGGGGCTTTAGCATTCAGTACTTC
TRBD1 | TRBJ2-1 | TRBV3-1 | many | CASSPRGGTGGLNEQFF | TGTGCCAGCAGCCCGAGAGGGGGGACAGGCGGCCTCAATGAGCAGTTCTTC
- | TRBJ2-5 | TRBV28 | - | CASTVGGQETQYF | TGTGCCAGCACCGTGGGGGGTCAAGAGACCCAGTACTTC
TRBD2 | TRBJ2-1 | TRBV24-1 | many | CATSDPFGGGAYNEQFF | TGTGCCACCAGTGATCCCTTCGGCGGGGGGGCTTACAATGAGCAGTTCTTC
TRBD2 | TRBJ2-2 | TRBV5-1 | few | CASSTRLAGGLQELFF | TGCGCCAGCAGCACCAGACTAGCGGGGGGGCTTCAGGAGCTGTTTTTT
- | TRBJ1-6 | TRBV27 | - | CASSLRDTNSPLHF | TGTGCCAGCAGTTTAAGGGACACGAATTCACCCCTCCACTTT
TRBD2 | TRBJ2-2 | TRBV5-4 | few | CASSPPGLADTGELFF | TGTGCCAGCAGCCCCCCAGGACTAGCTGACACCGGGGAGCTGTTTTTT
TRBD2 | TRBJ2-7 | TRBV2 | many | CASTGTSGGYEQYF | TGTGCCAGCACCGGGACTAGCGGGGGTTACGAGCAGTACTTC
- | TRBJ2-4 | TRBV6-1 | many | CASSTQTGNKNIQYF | TGTGCCAGCAGTACCCAAACAGGGAACAAAAACATTCAGTACTTC
- | TRBJ2-1 | TRBV5-1 | many | CASSLATGLYNEQFF | TGCGCCAGCAGCTTGGCTACCGGACTCTACAATGAGCAGTTCTTC
- | TRBJ2-5 | TRBV20-1 | - | CSAQHLTGQKIPETQYF | TGCAGTGCTCAACACCTAACCGGCCAAAAAATCCCAGAGACCCAGTACTTC
- | TRBJ2-3 | TRBV7-9 | few | CASSFLSGGGTADTQYF | TGTGCCAGCAGCTTTCTATCCGGCGGCGGGACCGCAGATACGCAGTATTTT
TRBD1 | TRBJ2-2 | TRBV4-3 | few | CASSQEQGRGTGELFF | TGCGCCAGCAGCCAAGAACAGGGGAGAGGCACCGGGGAGCTGTTTTTT
TRBD2 | TRBJ2-1 | TRBV11-1 | few | CASSLSLAGGAIGLNEQFF | TGTGCCAGCAGCTTAAGCCTAGCGGGAGGGGCAATTGGTCTCAATGAGCAGTTCTTC
TRBD2 | TRBJ2-3 | TRBV7-2 | few | CASSAGLAGGPSHTQYF | TGTGCCAGCAGCGCAGGACTAGCGGGGGGGCCGTCCCATACGCAGTATTTT
TRBD1 | TRBJ1-1 | TRBV20-1 | many | CSARDGTGLRTEAFF | TGCAGTGCTAGAGATGGGACAGGGCTGAGAACTGAAGCTTTCTTT
- | TRBJ2-6 | TRBV27 | few | CASTSQGQLFRVGANVLTF | TGTGCCAGCACATCACAAGGACAGCTGTTTAGGGTTGGGGCCAACGTCCTGACTTTC
- | TRBJ1-3 | TRBV5-1 | - | CASSLAYGSGNTIYF | TGCGCCAGCAGCTTGGCCTATGGCTCTGGAAACACCATATATTTT
TRBD2 | TRBJ2-2 | TRBV11-2 | few | CASLKLSGSGELFF | TGTGCCAGCTTGAAACTTAGCGGGAGCGGGGAGCTGTTTTTT
- | TRBJ2-3 | TRBV12-3/TRBV12-4 | few | CASSLRSRPTSTDTQYF | TGTGCCAGCAGTTTAAGGTCCCGCCCGACTAGCACAGATACGCAGTATTTT
- | TRBJ2-3 | TRBV6-1 | few | CASKLDTDTQYF | TGTGCCAGCAAACTAGACACAGATACGCAGTATTTT
TRBD1 | TRBJ1-1 | TRBV3-1 | few | CASSQYDREAEAFF | TGTGCCAGCAGCCAATATGACAGGGAGGCTGAAGCTTTCTTT
- | TRBJ2-2 | TRBV7-9 | few | CASSLFSGNGELFF | TGTGCCAGCAGCTTATTTTCGGGGAACGGGGAGCTGTTTTTT
TRBD1 | TRBJ2-1 | TRBV12-3/TRBV12-4 | many | CATSGFGQGATEQFF | TGTGCCACCAGCGGTTTCGGACAGGGGGCCACTGAGCAGTTCTTC
- | TRBJ1-5 | TRBV7-9 | many | CASSSGQPSQPQHF | TGTGCCAGCAGCTCCGGACAGCCTAGTCAGCCCCAGCATTTT
TRBD2 | TRBJ2-2 | TRBV6-1 | few | CASSGLAGVSGELFF | TGTGCCAGCAGTGGACTAGCGGGAGTTTCCGGGGAGCTGTTTTTT
TRBD1 | TRBJ1-4 | TRBV29-1 | few | CSAVDRGPLEKLFF | TGCAGCGCCGTAGACAGGGGGCCTCTAGAAAAACTGTTTTTT
TRBD2 | TRBJ2-1 | TRBV28 | few | CASRAPSGGYNEQFF | TGTGCCAGCAGGGCCCCTAGCGGGGGTTACAATGAGCAGTTCTTC
- | TRBJ2-1 | TRBV29-1 | - | CSAGRQYNEQFF | TGCAGCGCGGGAAGACAGTACAATGAGCAGTTCTTC
- | TRBJ2-3 | TRBV9 | few | CASSVAGGRTDTQYF | TGTGCCAGCAGCGTAGCGGGGGGCCGCACAGATACGCAGTATTTT
- | TRBJ1-6 | TRBV14 | few | CASSQESRGDSPLHF | TGTGCCAGCAGCCAAGAATCAAGGGGAGATTCACCCCTCCACTTT
- | TRBJ2-7 | TRBV12-3/TRBV12-4 | - | CASSPDSRATYEQYF | TGTGCCAGCAGCCCAGACAGCCGAGCCACCTACGAGCAGTACTTC
- | TRBJ2-7 | TRBV15 | - | CATSRGPARDAYEQYF | TGTGCCACCAGCAGAGGCCCGGCAAGGGACGCCTACGAGCAGTACTTC
TRBD1 | TRBJ2-3 | TRBV4-2 | - | CASSQETDRGKANTQYF | TGTGCCAGCAGCCAAGAGACAGACAGGGGAAAGGCTAATACGCAGTATTTT
- | TRBJ2-1 | TRBV7-2 | many | CASSFRRGDEQFF | TGTGCCAGCAGCTTCCGAAGAGGGGATGAGCAGTTCTTC
- | TRBJ2-3 | TRBV5-1 | - | CASSSRQVDGTDTQYF | TGCGCCAGCAGCTCCAGACAGGTTGATGGCACAGATACGCAGTATTTT
TRBD2 | TRBJ2-7 | TRBV12-3/TRBV12-4 | few | CASSFASGRGEQYF | TGTGCCAGCAGTTTTGCGAGCGGGAGAGGCGAGCAGTACTTC
- | TRBJ2-5 | TRBV12-3/TRBV12-4 | few | CASSLKVVGRKETQYF | TGTGCCAGCAGTTTAAAGGTGGTGGGCAGGAAAGAGACCCAGTACTTC
TRBD2 | TRBJ2-2 | TRBV5-6 | few | CASSLRGGQNTGELFF | TGTGCCAGCAGCTTGCGGGGGGGGCAGAACACCGGGGAGCTGTTTTTT
TRBD2 | TRBJ2-7 | TRBV10-3 | few | CATYTGTSGSSAYEQYF | TGTGCCACCTACACCGGGACTAGCGGTTCTTCCGCCTACGAGCAGTACTTC